This is a list of T cell receptor beta chains from one sample in a study of blood T cell repertoires in COVID-19. Using immunoSEQ multiplex PCR, the repertoire was profiled, and TCRdb retains in-frame clones only, with some absent. The sample carries more than 45,000 clones, more than 75% recorded once. Sequenced material: peripheral blood. The source of these receptors is an older woman with acute or convalescent COVID-19. Each CDR3 is given with its conserved first and last residue. Fields, in order: D gene, J gene, V gene, clone size, CDR3 DNA, CDR3 protein. A D gene is named only where the DNA matches it firmly. Some rows mark clone size as missing; the rest say once, few, many or name a class of expanded clone.

>TRBD1|TRBJ1-1|TRBV11-3|.
TGTGCCAGCAGCTCCGGGACAGAAGGCACTGAAGCTTTCTTT
CASSSGTEGTEAFF
>.|TRBJ2-5|TRBV3-1/TRBV3-2|few
TGTGCCAGCAGCCAAATAAATCGTGTTGAGACCCAGTACTTC
CASSQINRVETQYF
>.|TRBJ2-2|TRBV3-1/TRBV3-2|.
TGTGCCAGCAGCCCCTCCGGGACTAACACCGGGGAGCTGTTTTTT
CASSPSGTNTGELFF
>TRBD1|TRBJ1-2|TRBV5-5|once
TGTGCCAGCAGCTCTCCCGACAGGGATGGGCTTGGCTACACCTTC
CASSSPDRDGLGYTF
>TRBD2|TRBJ2-7|TRBV5-1|.
TGCGCCAGCAGCTCCGGACTAGTCTACGAGCAGTACTTC
CASSSGLVYEQYF
>TRBD2|TRBJ2-1|TRBV4-1|few
TGCGCCAGCAGCCCCCTACCGGGACTAGCGGGAGTAATGCAGTTCTTC
CASSPLPGLAGVMQFF
>TRBD2|TRBJ2-7|TRBV6-5|.
TGTGCCAGCAGCATGATTAGCGGGCCCTGGAACGAGCAGTACTTC
CASSMISGPWNEQYF
>.|TRBJ2-2|TRBV21-1|.
TGTGCCAGCAGCAAAGTACTAGCGGGGGCCCGATCGAACACCGGGGAGCTGTTTTTT
CASSKVLAGARSNTGELFF
>TRBD1|TRBJ1-1|TRBV5-1|.
TGCGCCAGCAGCCGAGGACAGGGGGACACTGAAGCTTTCTTT
CASSRGQGDTEAFF
>.|TRBJ1-2|TRBV24-1|medium-sized
TGTGCCACCCTAAGAGAAAAGTACTATGGCTACACCTTC
CATLREKYYGYTF
>.|TRBJ2-7|TRBV7-8|.
TGTGCCAGCAGCTTAATGTACAGCTCCTACGAGCAGTACTTC
CASSLMYSSYEQYF
>TRBD2|TRBJ2-1|TRBV6-2/TRBV6-3|.
TGTGCCAGCAGTTACTCGGGACTAGCGGGAGTCTACAATGAGCAGTTCTTC
CASSYSGLAGVYNEQFF
>.|TRBJ1-4|TRBV7-8|few
TGTGCCAGCAGCTGGTTAGGGGGTATTAATGAAAAACTGTTTTTT
CASSWLGGINEKLFF
>.|TRBJ2-1|TRBV5-1|.
TGCGCCAGCAGCGGGGGACTTAACCCCGATGAGCAGTTCTTC
CASSGGLNPDEQFF
>TRBD1|TRBJ2-1|TRBV28|.
TGTGCCAGCAGTTTCCCCGGGACAGGGGGTAACAATGAGCAGTTCTTC
CASSFPGTGGNNEQFF
>.|TRBJ1-1|TRBV7-9|.
TGTGCCAGCAGCTTATGGAGGGAGAACACTGAAGCTTTCTTT
CASSLWRENTEAFF
>TRBD2|TRBJ2-1|TRBV10-3|.
TGTGCCATCAGTAATAGCGGGGGGACCTACAATGAGCAGTTCTTC
CAISNSGGTYNEQFF
>.|TRBJ1-1|TRBV7-9|.
TGTGCCAGCGGCCGGGGGTTGAACACTGAAGCTTTCTTT
CASGRGLNTEAFF
>.|TRBJ2-1|TRBV5-8|many
TGTGCCAGCAGCCCGGACCTGGACTACTACAATGAGCAGTTCTTC
CASSPDLDYYNEQFF
>.|TRBJ2-1|TRBV29-1|.
TGCAGCGGCGGACCCGGGGACAATGAGCAGTTCTTC
CSGGPGDNEQFF
>TRBD1|TRBJ1-1|TRBV5-1|.
TGCGCCAGCAGCCTAGACCGGGACAGGGGGCGGCACACTGAAGCTTTCTTT
CASSLDRDRGRHTEAFF
>TRBD1|TRBJ1-2|TRBV3-1/TRBV3-2|.
TGTGCCAGCAGCTTCCGGACAGGGGGCTACACCTTC
CASSFRTGGYTF
>TRBD1|TRBJ1-1|TRBV6-5|.
TGTGCCAGCACTTCAGGGGGTAACACTGAAGCTTTCTTT
CASTSGGNTEAFF
>.|TRBJ2-2|TRBV7-9|once
TGTGCCAGCAGCTCCCGCAGGGAAACGTACGTCACCGGGGAGCTGTTTTTT
CASSSRRETYVTGELFF